This T cell receptor (beta chain) was sequenced in a study of T cell repertoires in cytomegalovirus infection. This clonotype was seen at least ten times. Germline trimming cut 4 bases from V and 4 bases from J; bases unmatched to any gene: 5. The CDR3 loop spans 14 amino acids. Germline V gene data show CDR1 as SEHNR and CDR2 as FQNEAQ (reference sequence). TCRdb re-called the reads through MiXCR, storing one row per CDR3 protein. This sample has 200,000 to 250,000 distinct CDR3 sequences; roughly 23% occur once, and the top ten carry around a sixth. The sequence was obtained from a human donor in good health (CMV status not recorded). Some clones in this sample may be carry-over from other donors' samples. The material sequenced was CD8+ T cells from PBMCs. The V call is TRBV7-9, the J call TRBJ1-1; 8 bases are a match to TRBD1. CDR3: CASSSGQGSTEAFF. The CDR3 coding sequence is TGTGCCAGCAGCTCAGGACAGGGAAGCACTGAAGCTTTCTTT.